This T cell receptor (beta chain) was observed in a study of T-cell memory formation after mild COVID-19. Via MiXCR, TCRdb re-called the 5' RACE reads, giving one row per CDR3 protein. This sample has about 400,000 distinct CDR3 sequences, with about 24% found just once. CDR1 SQVTM and CDR2 ANQGSEA come from the germline V gene. V was clipped by 7 bases and J by 5 bases, with 12 bases between them. This CDR3 region has 11 residues. This TCR was sampled from an adult woman who had mild COVID-19 (a few samples of this study predate the infection). Cell type and time point are not known. V gene TRBV29-1 combines with J gene TRBJ2-7; possibly TRBD1 for D (5 bases). Sequencing used PBMCs or a T cell subset sorted from them (not recorded which). In nucleotides, the CDR3 is TGCAGCGCCAGGGTCGCCGACGAGCAGTACTTC. Its protein is CSARVADEQYF.